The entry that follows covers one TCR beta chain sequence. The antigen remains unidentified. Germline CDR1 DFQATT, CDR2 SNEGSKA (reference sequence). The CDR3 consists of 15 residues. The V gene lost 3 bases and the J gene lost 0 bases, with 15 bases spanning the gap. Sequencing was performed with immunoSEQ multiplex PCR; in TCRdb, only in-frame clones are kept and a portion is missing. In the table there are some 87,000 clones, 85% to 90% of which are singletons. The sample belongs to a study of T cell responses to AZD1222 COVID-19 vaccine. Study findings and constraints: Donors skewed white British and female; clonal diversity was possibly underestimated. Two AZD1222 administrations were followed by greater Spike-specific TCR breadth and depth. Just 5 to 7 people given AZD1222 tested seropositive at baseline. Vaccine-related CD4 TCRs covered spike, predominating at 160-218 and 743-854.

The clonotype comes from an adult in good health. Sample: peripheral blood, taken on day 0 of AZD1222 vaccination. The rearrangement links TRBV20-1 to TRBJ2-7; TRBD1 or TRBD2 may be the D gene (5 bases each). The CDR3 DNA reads TGCAGTGCTAGTGGGGGACCCAAGAGCTCCTACGAGCAGTACTTC. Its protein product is CSASGGPKSSYEQYF.